This entry features one T cell receptor (beta chain) sequence. This sample stems from a study of blood T cell repertoires in COVID-19. Study-level background: COVID-19 samples collected from the United States, Italy and Spain covered acute and convalescent phases.

In the original processing: Estimation of nucleated cell counts was performed using reference gene primer amplification. The table came from immunoSEQ multiplex PCR; TCRdb's copy has only in-frame clones and leaves some out. V, J and clone size are those of that table, while D and trimming were read from the DNA. The sample lists 50,000 to 55,000 clones, 87% occurring once. Germline V gene sequence: CDR1 MDHEN, CDR2 SYDVKM. This CDR3 spans 14 amino acids. Germline trimming cut 6 bases from V and 6 bases from J; bases unmatched to any gene: 7. This clonotype originated in a man aged 50-59 years with acute or convalescent COVID-19. The genes are TRBV28 and TRBJ1-4, with 7 bases lining up with TRBD1. What was sequenced was peripheral blood. In DNA form, the CDR3 reads TGTGCCAGCAGCCTACAGGGGATGGATGAAAAACTGTTTTTT. Protein sequence: CASSLQGMDEKLFF. The whole variable domain, filled in from reference TRBV28 and TRBJ1-4, reads DVKVTQSSRYLVKRTGEKVFLECVQDMDHENMFWYRQDPGLGLRLIYFSYDVKMKEKGDIPEGYSVSREKKERFSLILESASTNQTSMYLCASSLQGMDEKLFFGSGTQLSVL.